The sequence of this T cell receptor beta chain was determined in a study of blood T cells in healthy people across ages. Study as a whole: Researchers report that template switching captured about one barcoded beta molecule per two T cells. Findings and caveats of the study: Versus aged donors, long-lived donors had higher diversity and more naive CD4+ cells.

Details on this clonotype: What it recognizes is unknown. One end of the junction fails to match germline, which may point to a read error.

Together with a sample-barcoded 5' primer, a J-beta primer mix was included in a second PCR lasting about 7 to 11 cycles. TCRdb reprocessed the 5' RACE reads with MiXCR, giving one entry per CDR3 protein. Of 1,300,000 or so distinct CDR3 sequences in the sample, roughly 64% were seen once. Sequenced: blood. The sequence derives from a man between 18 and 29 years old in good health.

The CDR3 region is CTSSPPGDSNQPQHF. CDR3 bases: TGCACCAGCAGCCCCCCTGGGGATTCCAATCAGCCCCAGCATTTT. The chain has TRBV4-1 and TRBJ1-5; D unresolved. This CDR3 is 15 amino acids long. The germline gives CDR1 MGHRA, CDR2 YSYEKL.